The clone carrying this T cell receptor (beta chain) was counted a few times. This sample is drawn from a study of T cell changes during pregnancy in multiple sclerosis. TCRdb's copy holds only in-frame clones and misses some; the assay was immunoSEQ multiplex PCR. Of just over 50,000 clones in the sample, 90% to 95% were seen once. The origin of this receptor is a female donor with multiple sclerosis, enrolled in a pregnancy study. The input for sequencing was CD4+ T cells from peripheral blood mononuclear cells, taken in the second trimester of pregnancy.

CDR3 in DNA: TGCGCCAGCAGCTTGGAGGGGGCGACTGGCTACACCTTC. Translated: CASSLEGATGYTF. J is TRBJ1-2 and V is TRBV5-1; 7 bases are a match to TRBD1. The CDR3 is 13 amino acids. Germline V gene lookup returns CDR1 SGHRS and CDR2 YFSETQ. Germline trimming cut 0 bases from V and 7 bases from J; bases unmatched to any gene: 3.